The 28 T cell receptor beta chains below come from one sample, sequenced in a study of T cell changes during pregnancy in multiple sclerosis. Assay used: immunoSEQ multiplex PCR; TCRdb lists only in-frame clones, some missing. Of tens of thousands of clones in the sample, approximately 90% were seen once. The material was peripheral blood, obtained in the third trimester of pregnancy. These receptors originate from a female donor with multiple sclerosis, enrolled in a pregnancy study.

V usage is TRBV2 and J usage is TRBJ1-5, with TRBD1 matching over 10 bases. Germline V CDR1 and CDR2: SNHLY, FYNNEI. The CDR3 totals 13 residues. J lost 7 bases, V lost 6 bases, and 3 bases had no gene match. DNA for the CDR3: TGTGCCAGCAGGGACAGGGGGAGACAGCCCCAGCATTTT. This sequence encodes CASRDRGRQPQHF.

The rearrangement joins TRBV5-1 to TRBJ2-5, with 9 bases fitting TRBD1. The junction had 10 bases not matched to a gene; V was cut back by 4 bases and J by 9 bases. Germline loops: CDR1 SGHRS, CDR2 YFSETQ. The CDR3 contains 14 residues. The CDR3 DNA sequence: TGCGCCAGCAGCGCCTATACAGGGGGCGAGGCCCAGTACTTC. It encodes CASSAYTGGEAQYF.

The J gene is TRBJ1-2, the V gene TRBV4-3; TRBD1 might be the D (5 bases). The germline gives CDR1 LGHNA, CDR2 YSLEER. Trimming left V 0 bases short and J 9 bases short, with 14 bases between. The CDR3 consists of 14 residues. The CDR3 here is CASSQDDQGGSYTF. CDR3 nucleotides: TGCGCCAGCAGCCAAGACGACCAGGGAGGGAGCTACACCTTC.

J is TRBJ1-1 and V is TRBV7-9; 11 nucleotides match TRBD1. This CDR3 is built from 17 residues. With 2 bases clipped from V and 0 bases from J, the junction kept 5 bases outside the gene matches. Germline values: CDR1 SEHNR, CDR2 FQNEAQ (reference sequence). The CDR3 is CASSLIGTGGMNTEAFF. The DNA of the CDR3 is TGTGCCAGCAGCTTAATTGGGACAGGGGGTATGAACACTGAAGCTTTCTTT.

CDR3 in amino acids: CASTPRGNGAPNTEAFF. The CDR3 DNA follows: TGTGCCAGTACCCCTAGGGGGAACGGAGCCCCGAACACTGAAGCTTTCTTT. The genes are TRBV19 and TRBJ1-1, with a weak D call TRBD1 (6 bases). The CDR3 is 17 residues long. Germline V lookup: CDR1 LNHDA, CDR2 SQIVND (reference sequence). Trimming cost V 7 bases and J 1 base, with 22 bases left between them.

This chain connects TRBV5-5 to TRBJ2-7; D might be TRBD2 (6 bases). The germline CDR1 and CDR2 sequences are SGHKS and YYEKEE (reference sequence). CDR3 length: 13 residues. Trimming left V 5 bases short and J 4 bases short, with 13 bases between. CDR3: CASRRDWIYEQYF. The CDR3 nucleotides read TGTGCCAGCAGGAGGGACTGGATATACGAGCAGTACTTC.

The J gene is TRBJ1-6, the V gene TRBV5-1, with TRBD1 as a possible D gene (6 bases). The length of the CDR3 is 14 residues. In germline, CDR1 is SGHRS, CDR2 YFSETQ. Trimming took off 2 bases at V and 9 bases at J, with 12 bases between the two ends. The CDR3 sequence is CASSLQEGGSPLHF. The CDR3 DNA reads TGCGCCAGCAGCTTACAGGAAGGGGGTTCACCCCTCCACTTT. The whole variable domain, filled in from reference TRBV5-1 and TRBJ1-6, reads KAGVTQTPRYLIKTRGQQVTLSCSPISGHRSVSWYQQTPGQGLQFLFEYFSETQRNKGNFPGRFSGRQFSNSRSEMNVSTLELGDSALYLCASSLQEGGSPLHFGNGTRLTVT.

J is TRBJ2-7 and V is TRBV29-1; 8 nucleotides line up with TRBD1. This CDR3 spans 14 amino acids. In germline, CDR1 is SQVTM, CDR2 ANQGSEA. The V gene end was trimmed by 5 bases and the J gene end by 3 bases; junction bases not matched to a gene: 9. The DNA of the CDR3 is TGCAGCGTTACCTTAGGACAGGGAAACTACGAGCAGTACTTC. Translation: CSVTLGQGNYEQYF.

V gene TRBV27 combines with J gene TRBJ2-1, with 7 bases that match TRBD1. The CDR3 runs 15 residues. V lost 0 bases and J lost 10; bases outside the gene matches: 9. Germline CDR1 reads MNHEY; CDR2 reads SMNVEV (reference sequence). The DNA of the CDR3 is TGTGCCAGCAGTTTATCCCGCCGGACAGGCGGGGAGCAGTTCTTC. The encoded protein is CASSLSRRTGGEQFF.

The chain employs TRBV10-3 and TRBJ2-7, with 7 bases lining up with TRBD1. The germline V gene has CDR1 ENHRY and CDR2 SYGVKD. The trim removed 0 bases at V and 1 base at J, leaving 3 bases unmatched. This CDR3 is built from 15 residues. CDR3 sequence: CAISESGTASYEQYF. The CDR3 DNA is TGTGCCATCAGTGAGTCTGGGACAGCTTCCTACGAGCAGTACTTC.

The count of this clone is one. This chain connects TRBV6-5 to TRBJ1-1, with D possibly being TRBD1 (5 bases). Germline V lookup: CDR1 MNHEY, CDR2 SVGAGI. V gave up 6 bases and J gave up 9 bases, with 20 bases separating them. The CDR3 is 14 residues long. The CDR3 nucleotides are TGTGCCAGCAGCAAAGGGGTTGGGGCATTCAAAGCTTTCTTT. Translating it yields CASSKGVGAFKAFF.

This chain links TRBV4-3 with TRBJ1-4; TRBD1 matches 9 bases. The CDR3 sequence is 18 residues long. CDR1 is LGHNA, CDR2 YSLEER, per germline. With 0 bases clipped from V and 1 base from J, the junction kept 6 bases outside the gene matches. The CDR3 protein is CASSQEGTGWGTNEKLFF. The CDR3 coding sequence is TGCGCCAGCAGCCAAGAGGGGACAGGGTGGGGAACTAATGAAAAACTGTTTTTT.

V and J are TRBV7-9 and TRBJ1-1, with 8 nucleotides matching TRBD1. Unmatched junction bases numbered 15, after V lost 1 base and J lost 5 bases. CDR3 length: 18 residues. CDR1 SEHNR and CDR2 FQNEAQ come from the germline V gene (reference sequence). DNA of the CDR3: TGTGCCAGCAGCTTAGATGCGTACGGCAGGGGGCGCGTGACTGAAGCTTTCTTT. This codes for CASSLDAYGRGRVTEAFF.

V gene TRBV4-1 combines with J gene TRBJ1-1; D may be TRBD1 (6 bases). This CDR3 is built from 13 residues. V lost 4 bases and J 0 bases, leaving 6 bases between the germline ends. The germline V gene encodes CDR1 MGHRA and CDR2 YSYEKL. Here the CDR3 DNA reads TGCGCCAGCAGCCGACAGGTGAACACTGAAGCTTTCTTT. Amino acids: CASSRQVNTEAFF.

The chain employs TRBV5-1 and TRBJ1-2; D is ambiguous. Germline CDR1 is SGHRS and CDR2 is YFSETQ. V was pared by 0 bases and J by 4 bases, with 7 bases between. This CDR3 region has 13 residues. This CDR3 is CASSLDRSYGYTF. The CDR3 region has the DNA TGCGCCAGCAGCTTGGACAGATCCTATGGCTACACCTTC.

This chain uses TRBV5-1 with TRBJ2-5; 11 nucleotides line up with TRBD1. CDR3 length: 15 residues. The junction had 6 bases not matched to a gene; V was cut back by 4 bases and J by 4 bases. Germline V lookup: CDR1 SGHRS, CDR2 YFSETQ. This CDR3 reads CASSPIGQGAETQYF. As DNA, the CDR3 is TGCGCCAGCAGCCCAATAGGACAGGGGGCAGAGACCCAGTACTTC. Drawing the rest from reference TRBV5-1 and TRBJ2-5, the complete variable domain is KAGVTQTPRYLIKTRGQQVTLSCSPISGHRSVSWYQQTPGQGLQFLFEYFSETQRNKGNFPGRFSGRQFSNSRSEMNVSTLELGDSALYLCASSPIGQGAETQYFGPGTRLLVL.

The J gene is TRBJ2-4, the V gene TRBV4-1; 8 bases match TRBD1. The CDR3 has 15 residues. J was trimmed by 0 bases and V by 3 bases; bases with no gene match: 1. The germline gives CDR1 MGHRA, CDR2 YSYEKL. In DNA form, the CDR3 reads TGCGCCAGCAGCCACGGACAGGGAGCCAAAAACATTCAGTACTTC. Encoded protein: CASSHGQGAKNIQYF.

The chain carries TRBV5-4 and TRBJ1-3; D is ambiguous. The CDR3 extends over 15 amino acids. Germline V gives CDR1 SGHNT, CDR2 YYREEE (reference sequence). Trimming stripped 4 bases from V and 4 bases from J, with 15 bases between. The CDR3 DNA follows: TGTGCCAGCAGCCCCGCCCCCGCGAAAGGAAACACCATATATTTT. This encodes CASSPAPAKGNTIYF. Full variable domain (outside the CDR3, taken from reference TRBV5-4 and TRBJ1-3): ETGVTQSPTHLIKTRGQQVTLRCSSQSGHNTVSWYQQALGQGPQFIFQYYREEENGRGNFPPRFSGLQFPNYSSELNVNALELDDSALYLCASSPAPAKGNTIYFGEGSWLTVV.

CDR3 bases: TGTGCCAGTAGTATATGGGGCACTCCTACGGAGCAGTACTTC. Translated, it gives CASSIWGTPTEQYF. This chain joins TRBV19 and TRBJ2-7; D possibly corresponds to TRBD1 (5 bases). The CDR3 contains 14 residues. Germline CDR1 and CDR2: LNHDA and SQIVND (reference sequence). Trimming took off 2 bases at V and 7 bases at J, with 15 bases between the two ends.

CDR3 sequence (DNA): TGTGCCAGCAGTCTTCCTAATTCACCCCTCCACTTT. It translates to CASSLPNSPLHF. This chain links TRBV7-2 with TRBJ1-6; D unresolved. The V end lost 6 bases, the J end lost 6 bases, and 6 bases lay between the germline ends. Germline V gives CDR1 SGHTA, CDR2 FQGNSA. This CDR3 is 12 amino acids long.

The chain has TRBV7-2 and TRBJ2-7; TRBD2 might be the D (6 bases). Trimming stripped 5 bases from V and 3 bases from J, with 17 bases between. Germline V gene data show CDR1 as SGHTA and CDR2 as FQGNSA. The CDR3 loop spans 15 amino acids. Here the CDR3 DNA reads TGTGCCAGCAGCCGAACGGCTAGCGTGATCTACGAGCAGTACTTC. Translated: CASSRTASVIYEQYF.

The CDR3 is CASSRNRDGYGYTF. The DNA of the CDR3 is TGTGCCAGCAGTCGGAACAGGGACGGCTATGGCTACACCTTC. This sequence joins TRBV5-6 and TRBJ1-2; tentative D call: TRBD1 (6 bases). V was cut by 5 bases and J by 4 bases, with 15 bases left in between. CDR1 and CDR2 (germline): SGHDT, YYEEEE. This CDR3 contains 14 residues.

The chain recombines TRBV7-3 with TRBJ2-7; 7 bases match TRBD1. V shed 5 bases and J 6 bases; nucleotides not matched to a gene: 10. CDR3 length equals 14 residues. Germline V gene data show CDR1 as SGHTA and CDR2 as FQGTGA. The CDR3: CASSQNRGVGEQYF. In DNA form, the CDR3 reads TGTGCCAGCAGCCAGAACAGGGGCGTCGGCGAGCAGTACTTC.

The chain uses TRBV2 and TRBJ2-3; D is ambiguous. Trimming shortened V by 4 bases and J by 0 bases, and 8 bases separated the two germline ends. The CDR3 has 14 amino acids. CDR1 is SNHLY and CDR2 is FYNNEI in the germline V gene. The CDR3 sequence is CASSVVVSTDTQYF. As DNA, the CDR3 is TGTGCCAGCAGTGTGGTAGTCAGCACAGATACGCAGTATTTT. Together with reference TRBV2 and TRBJ2-3, the CDR3 gives the full variable domain: EPEVTQTPSHQVTQMGQEVILRCVPISNHLYFYWYRQILGQKVEFLVSFYNNEISEKSEIFDDQFSVERPDGSNFTLKIRSTKLEDSAMYFCASSVVVSTDTQYFGPGTRLTVL.

This chain uses TRBV19 with TRBJ2-3, with D perhaps matching TRBD2 (7 bases). V gave up 8 bases and J gave up 0 bases, with 12 bases separating them. Germline lookup yields CDR1 LNHDA and CDR2 SQIVND (reference sequence). The CDR3 spans 14 residues. For the CDR3, the DNA is TGTGCCAGTGGTAGGGGGGGGAGCACAGATACGCAGTATTTT. As protein: CASGRGGSTDTQYF.

The chain recombines TRBV2 with TRBJ2-5, with D perhaps TRBD1 (5 bases). Deletions cut 6 bases from V and 2 bases from J, with 10 bases between. Germline CDR1 is SNHLY and CDR2 is FYNNEI. CDR3 size: 13 residues. The CDR3, as DNA: TGTGCCAGCAGCCCGGACATTCAAGAGACCCAGTACTTC. Protein product: CASSPDIQETQYF.

The chain uses TRBV5-6 and TRBJ2-7; 10 bases align to TRBD2. The length of the CDR3 is 16 residues. The germline V gene encodes CDR1 SGHDT and CDR2 YYEEEE. V shed 5 bases and J 2 bases; nucleotides not matched to a gene: 10. The CDR3 loop reads CASSPTIAGGPYEQYF. In DNA form, the CDR3 reads TGTGCCAGCAGTCCTACAATAGCGGGGGGACCCTACGAGCAGTACTTC.

The sample holds one count of this clone. The J gene is TRBJ2-3, the V gene TRBV4-3, with TRBD2 identical over 11 bases. V lost 4 bases and J lost 2; bases outside the gene matches: 8. The CDR3 is 17 residues long. Per germline, CDR1 LGHNA and CDR2 YSLEER. CDR3 protein: CASSRTLAGGFTDTQYF. CDR3 DNA: TGCGCCAGCAGCCGAACTCTAGCGGGGGGTTTCACAGATACGCAGTATTTT.